This entry concerns a single T cell receptor beta chain. Its antigen remains unknown. The primer mix had 60 Vbeta and 13 Jbeta primers. Original analysis: Later analysis identified approximately 88 million unique TCR beta chains, about 11 million shared. The protocol was immunoSEQ multiplex PCR, while the TCRdb copy is restricted to in-frame clones and leaves out a portion. That table is the source of V, J and clone size, and D and trimming were worked out from the DNA. This sample yields fewer than 130,000 clones, of which 80% are seen a single time; around 2.9% belongs to the top ten. The sample originates from a study of cytomegalovirus exposure and HLA in healthy donors. Study-wide points: The study put 160 or so TCR beta chains on its list as cytomegalovirus-associated.

The CDR3 extends over 15 amino acids. The J segment lost 3 bases and the V segment lost 5 bases, leaving 9 bases of the junction unmatched. Germline loops: CDR1 MDHEN, CDR2 SYDVKM. The clonotype originates from a woman aged 55-75 years in good health and CMV-seropositive. What was sequenced was PBMCs. This chain connects TRBV28 to TRBJ1-1, with 7 bases fitting TRBD1. The CDR3 DNA reads as TGTGCCAGCAGTCCAAGAAAGGGGGCATACACTGAAGCTTTCTTT. Its protein product is CASSPRKGAYTEAFF.